The 17 T cell receptor beta chains below all came from one sample that was sequenced in a study of T cell responses to AZD1222 COVID-19 vaccine. The table came from immunoSEQ multiplex PCR; TCRdb's copy has only in-frame clones and leaves some out. This table holds approximately 110,000 clones, 85% to 90% found once. Material: peripheral blood, obtained on day 0 of AZD1222 vaccination. The receptors here all came from an adult in good health.

The chain combines TRBV7-8 with TRBJ1-1; D uncertain. Trimming stripped 5 bases from V and 6 bases from J, with 10 bases between. The CDR3 loop spans 12 amino acids. In germline, CDR1 is SGHVS, CDR2 FQNEAQ. The CDR3 reads CASSRHSSEAFF. In nucleotides, the CDR3 is TGTGCCAGCAGCCGACATTCCTCTGAAGCTTTCTTT.

The chain recombines TRBV19 with TRBJ2-7; D is possibly TRBD1 or TRBD2 (7 bases each). Germline V lookup: CDR1 LNHDA, CDR2 SQIVND (reference sequence). This CDR3 contains 15 residues. Trimming took off 3 bases at V and 2 bases at J, with 14 bases between the two ends. CDR3 nucleotides: TGTGCCAGTAGTATCAGCGGGACAGTTCCCTACGAGCAGTACTTC. Amino acids: CASSISGTVPYEQYF.

V and J are TRBV11-3 and TRBJ2-1; tentatively, D is TRBD1 (7 bases). The V end was cut by 2 bases, the J end by 6 bases, with 14 bases between. The CDR3 is made up of 15 amino acids. Germline V gives CDR1 SGHNT, CDR2 YENEEA. CDR3 nucleotides: TGTGCCAGCAGCTTAAGGGGGCAGGGAGGCAATGAGCAGTTCTTC. Translation gives CASSLRGQGGNEQFF. Using reference TRBV11-3 and TRBJ2-1 for the parts outside the CDR3, the full variable domain is EAGVVQSPRYKIIEKKQPVAFWCNPISGHNTLYWYLQNLGQGPELLIRYENEEAVDDSQLPKDRFSAERLKGVDSTLKIQPAELGDSAVYLCASSLRGQGGNEQFFGPGTRLTVL.

This chain uses TRBV10-3 with TRBJ2-7; D is perhaps TRBD1 (5 bases). This CDR3 contains 12 residues. Per the germline V gene, CDR1 is ENHRY and CDR2 is SYGVKD. Trimming stripped 0 bases from V and 6 bases from J, with 6 bases between. The CDR3 region is CAISESTVEQYF. The CDR3 DNA follows: TGTGCCATCAGTGAGTCGACAGTCGAGCAGTACTTC.

The chain carries TRBV2 and TRBJ1-2; possible D gene TRBD1, 6 bases. Germline CDR1 is SNHLY and CDR2 is FYNNEI. Deletions cut 6 bases from V and 0 bases from J, with 11 bases between. This CDR3 contains 14 residues. The CDR3 DNA sequence: TGTGCCAGCAGGGCAGGACAGACTAACTATGGCTACACCTTC. Its protein is CASRAGQTNYGYTF.

CDR3 region: CSGTVLNTEAFF. The CDR3 bases are TGCAGCGGGACAGTTCTGAACACTGAAGCTTTCTTT. The chain carries TRBV29-1 and TRBJ1-1, with D perhaps matching TRBD1 (6 bases). With 7 bases removed from V and 0 bases from J, the gap between germline ends came to 9 bases. There are 12 residues in the CDR3. Germline-derived CDR1 and CDR2 are SQVTM and ANQGSEA. The whole variable domain, filled in from reference TRBV29-1 and TRBJ1-1, reads SAVISQKPSRDICQRGTSLTIQCQVDSQVTMMFWYRQQPGQSLTLIATANQGSEATYESGFVIDKFPISRPNLTFSTLTVSNMSPEDSSIYLCSGTVLNTEAFFGQGTRLTVV.

The chain uses TRBV2 and TRBJ2-4; D gene uncertain. The germline V gene encodes CDR1 SNHLY and CDR2 FYNNEI. The V end was cut by 6 bases, the J end by 0 bases, with 6 bases between. The CDR3 is 13 amino acids. This CDR3 reads CASRGLAKNIQYF. The CDR3 DNA reads TGTGCCAGCAGGGGTTTAGCCAAAAACATTCAGTACTTC.

The genes are TRBV9 and TRBJ1-2; the D is unclear. Trimming shortened V by 0 bases and J by 7 bases, and 13 bases separated the two germline ends. The CDR3 spans 14 residues. Germline V lookup: CDR1 SGDLS, CDR2 YYNGEE. The CDR3 loop reads CASSVATRLAGYTF. The CDR3 DNA is TGTGCCAGCAGCGTAGCTACCCGCCTGGCTGGCTACACCTTC.

This clone was seen more than once but under ten times. The rearrangement uses TRBV27 and TRBJ1-1, with 7 positions matching TRBD1. V was clipped by 3 bases and J by 0 bases; unmatched bases: 1. The CDR3 consists of 14 residues. Germline CDR1 and CDR2: MNHEY and SMNVEV (reference sequence). The DNA for the CDR3 is TGTGCCAGCAGTTTGGGACAGATGAACACTGAAGCTTTCTTT. Protein: CASSLGQMNTEAFF.

The rearrangement joins TRBV10-3 to TRBJ2-5, with 7 nucleotides matching TRBD2. V lost 1 base and J lost 4; bases outside the gene matches: 12. The CDR3 is 17 amino acids. The germline V gene encodes CDR1 ENHRY and CDR2 SYGVKD. This chain's CDR3 is CAISEFPPGGRVETQYF. The CDR3 DNA is TGTGCCATCAGTGAGTTCCCCCCCGGGGGGAGAGTAGAGACCCAGTACTTC.

The chain uses TRBV5-8 and TRBJ2-2, with D perhaps assigned TRBD1 or TRBD2 (6 bases each). Per germline, CDR1 SGHTS and CDR2 YDEGEE. V was pared by 3 bases and J by 4 bases, with 22 bases between. CDR3 length: 18 amino acids. The CDR3 nucleotides read TGTGCCAGCAGCTCGGACAGTAGACGGGGGAGTTTCACCGGGGAGCTGTTTTTT. Residues: CASSSDSRRGSFTGELFF. The full variable domain, rest sourced from reference TRBV5-8 and TRBJ2-2, is EAGVTQSPTHLIKTRGQQATLRCSPISGHTSVYWYQQALGLGLQFLLWYDEGEERNRGNFPPRFSGRQFPNYSSELNVNALELEDSALYLCASSSDSRRGSFTGELFFGEGSRLTVL.

V usage is TRBV6-5 and J usage is TRBJ2-2; tentatively, D is TRBD2 (6 bases). This CDR3 is 15 amino acids long. The germline CDR1 and CDR2 sequences are MNHEY and SVGAGI. The V end was cut by 6 bases, the J end by 2 bases, with 13 bases between. This CDR3 is CASSNGGENTGELFF. The CDR3, as DNA: TGTGCCAGCAGCAACGGAGGGGAAAACACCGGGGAGCTGTTTTTT.

This rearrangement joins TRBV7-2 to TRBJ1-2, with a tentative D call TRBD1 (5 bases). V lost 1 base and J lost 3, with 18 bases in between. The CDR3 extends over 17 amino acids. Germline CDR1 and CDR2: SGHTA and FQGNSA. CDR3 in DNA: TGTGCCAGCAGCTTAGGAGGTTCGGGCAGGGAATACTATGGCTACACCTTC. It yields the protein CASSLGGSGREYYGYTF.

The chain combines TRBV20-1 with TRBJ2-5; 8 positions match TRBD2. This CDR3 has 15 amino acids. J lost 3 bases, V lost 3 bases, and 9 bases had no gene match. Germline V lookup: CDR1 DFQATT, CDR2 SNEGSKA (reference sequence). The CDR3 reads CSASFRAGVEETQYF. The CDR3 nucleotides are TGCAGTGCTAGTTTTCGAGCGGGGGTTGAAGAGACCCAGTACTTC.

This chain connects TRBV19 to TRBJ1-6; D is undetermined. The CDR3 length is 15 residues. V was shortened by 7 bases and J by 0 bases, with 10 bases between the two germline ends. The germline CDR1 and CDR2 sequences are LNHDA and SQIVND (reference sequence). CDR3 protein: CASKDGSSYNSPLHF. DNA of the CDR3: TGTGCCAGTAAGGACGGTAGCTCCTATAATTCACCCCTCCACTTT.

This clone was found a few times. The rearrangement joins TRBV9 to TRBJ2-1; the match to TRBD2 covers 7 bases. V was pared by 3 bases and J by 4 bases, with 4 bases of the junction left unmatched. Germline lookup yields CDR1 SGDLS and CDR2 YYNGEE. The CDR3 is 14 residues long. The chain's CDR3 is CASSAPGGYNEQFF. CDR3 in DNA: TGTGCCAGCAGCGCACCGGGGGGATACAATGAGCAGTTCTTC. The full variable domain, with the rest looked up from reference TRBV9 and TRBJ2-1, is DSGVTQTPKHLITATGQRVTLRCSPRSGDLSVYWYQQSLDQGLQFLIQYYNGEERAKGNILERFSAQQFPDLHSELNLSSLELGDSALYFCASSAPGGYNEQFFGPGTRLTVL.

The chain links TRBV2 to TRBJ2-1; no firm D call. CDR1 and CDR2 (germline): SNHLY, FYNNEI. Trimming left V 7 bases short and J 2 bases short, with 9 bases between. The CDR3 extends over 13 amino acids. The CDR3, as DNA: TGTGCCAGCAACGCAGTACCCTACAATGAGCAGTTCTTC. Protein product: CASNAVPYNEQFF.